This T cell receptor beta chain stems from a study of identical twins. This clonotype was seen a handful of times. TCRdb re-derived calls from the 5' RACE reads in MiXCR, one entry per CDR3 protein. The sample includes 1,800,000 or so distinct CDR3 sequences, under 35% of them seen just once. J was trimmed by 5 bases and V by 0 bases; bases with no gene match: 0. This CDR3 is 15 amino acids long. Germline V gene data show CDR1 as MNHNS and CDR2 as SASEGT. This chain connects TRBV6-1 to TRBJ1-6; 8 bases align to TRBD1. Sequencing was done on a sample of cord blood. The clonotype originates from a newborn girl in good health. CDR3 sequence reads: CASSEAGQDNSPLHF. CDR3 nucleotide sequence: TGTGCCAGCAGTGAAGCGGGACAGGATAATTCACCCCTCCACTTT.